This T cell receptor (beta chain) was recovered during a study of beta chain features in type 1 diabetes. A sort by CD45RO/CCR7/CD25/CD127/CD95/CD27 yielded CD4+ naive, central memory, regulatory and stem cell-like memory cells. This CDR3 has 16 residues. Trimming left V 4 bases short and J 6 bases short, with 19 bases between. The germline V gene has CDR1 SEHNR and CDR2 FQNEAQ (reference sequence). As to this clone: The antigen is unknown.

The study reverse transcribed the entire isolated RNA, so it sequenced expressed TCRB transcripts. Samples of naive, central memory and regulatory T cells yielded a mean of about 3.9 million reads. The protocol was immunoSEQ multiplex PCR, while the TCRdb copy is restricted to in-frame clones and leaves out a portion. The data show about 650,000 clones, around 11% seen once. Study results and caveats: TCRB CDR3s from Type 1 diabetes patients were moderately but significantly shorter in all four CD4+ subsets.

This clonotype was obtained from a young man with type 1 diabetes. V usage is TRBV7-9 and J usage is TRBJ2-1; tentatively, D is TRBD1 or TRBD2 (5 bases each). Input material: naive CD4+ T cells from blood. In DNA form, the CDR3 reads TGTGCCAGCAGCTATGACCCGGGACGCCGGGGCAATGAGCAGTTCTTC. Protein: CASSYDPGRRGNEQFF.